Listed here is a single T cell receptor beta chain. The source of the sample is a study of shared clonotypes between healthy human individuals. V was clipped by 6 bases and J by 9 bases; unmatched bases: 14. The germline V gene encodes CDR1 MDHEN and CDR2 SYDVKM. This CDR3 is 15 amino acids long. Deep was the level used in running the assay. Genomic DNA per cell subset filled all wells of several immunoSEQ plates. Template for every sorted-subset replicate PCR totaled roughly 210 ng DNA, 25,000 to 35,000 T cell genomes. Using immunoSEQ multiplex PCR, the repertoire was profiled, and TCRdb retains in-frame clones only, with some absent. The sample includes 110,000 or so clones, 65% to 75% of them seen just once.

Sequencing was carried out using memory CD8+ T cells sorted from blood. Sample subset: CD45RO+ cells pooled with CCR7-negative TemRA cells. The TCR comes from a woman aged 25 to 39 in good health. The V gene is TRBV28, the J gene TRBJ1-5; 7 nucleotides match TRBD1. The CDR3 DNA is TGTGCCAGCAGGAGTGGACAGGCAACCCGGGGGCCCCAGCATTTT. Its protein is CASRSGQATRGPQHF.